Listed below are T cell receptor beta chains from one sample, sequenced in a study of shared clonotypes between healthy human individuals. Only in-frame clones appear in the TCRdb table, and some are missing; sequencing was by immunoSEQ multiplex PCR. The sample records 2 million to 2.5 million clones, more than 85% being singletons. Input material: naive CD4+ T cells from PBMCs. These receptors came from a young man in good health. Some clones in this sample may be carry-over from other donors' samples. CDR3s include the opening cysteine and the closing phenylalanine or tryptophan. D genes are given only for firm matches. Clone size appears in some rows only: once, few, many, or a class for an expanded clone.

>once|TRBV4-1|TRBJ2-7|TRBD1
CASSQGVPRDREQYF
TGCGCCAGCAGCCAGGGAGTACCCCGGGACAGAGAGCAGTACTTC
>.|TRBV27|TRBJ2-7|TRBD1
CASSQRDRVGREQYF
TGTGCCAGCAGTCAAAGGGACAGGGTTGGACGCGAGCAGTACTTC
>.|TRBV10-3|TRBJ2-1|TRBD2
CAIQSLAENNEQFF
TGTGCCATTCAGTCACTAGCGGAGAACAATGAGCAGTTCTTC
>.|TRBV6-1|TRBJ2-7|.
CASSEAGGNPYEQYF
TGTGCCAGCAGTGAAGCTGGCGGGAACCCCTACGAGCAGTACTTC
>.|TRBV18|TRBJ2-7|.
CASSPPRPYEQYF
TGTGCCAGCTCACCACCGCGGCCCTACGAGCAGTACTTC
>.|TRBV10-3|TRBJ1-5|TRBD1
CATGQADQPQHF
TGTGCCACCGGACAGGCCGATCAGCCCCAGCATTTT
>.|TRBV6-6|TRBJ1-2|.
CASISEVSVNYGYTF
TGTGCCAGCATCTCCGAAGTGTCTGTGAACTATGGCTACACCTTC
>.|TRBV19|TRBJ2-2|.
CASSIDQGNTGELFF
TGTGCCAGTAGTATAGATCAGGGGAACACCGGGGAGCTGTTTTTT
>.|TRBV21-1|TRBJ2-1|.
CASSKRWAGPSDEQFF
TGTGCCAGCAGCAAACGCTGGGCGGGACCTTCAGATGAGCAGTTCTTC
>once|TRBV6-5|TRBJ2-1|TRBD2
CASSKREVFNEQFF
TGTGCCAGCAGTAAGCGGGAGGTTTTCAATGAGCAGTTCTTC
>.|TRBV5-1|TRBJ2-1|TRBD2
CASSLGLAGVGNEQFF
TGCGCCAGCAGCTTGGGACTAGCGGGAGTGGGCAATGAGCAGTTCTTC
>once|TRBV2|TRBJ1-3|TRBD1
CASRTGGRSGNTIYF
TGTGCCAGCAGGACAGGGGGACGCTCTGGAAACACCATATATTTT
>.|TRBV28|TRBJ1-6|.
CASSMVARAYNSPLHF
TGTGCCAGCAGCATGGTCGCCAGGGCCTATAATTCACCCCTCCACTTT
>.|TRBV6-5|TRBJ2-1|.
CASSYTGASYNEQFF
TGTGCCAGCAGCTACACGGGGGCGTCCTACAATGAGCAGTTCTTC
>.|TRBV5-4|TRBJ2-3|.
CASTQNTRDTQYF
TGTGCCAGCACCCAGAATACTAGAGATACGCAGTATTTT
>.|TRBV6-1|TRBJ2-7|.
CASVLGSFSYEQYF
TGTGCCAGTGTTCTAGGGAGCTTCTCCTACGAGCAGTACTTC
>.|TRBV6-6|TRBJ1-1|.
CASSSRWTEAFF
TGTGCCAGCAGTTCGAGGTGGACTGAAGCTTTCTTT
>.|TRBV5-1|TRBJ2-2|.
CASSLGSSLETGELFF
TGCGCCAGCAGCTTGGGGTCTAGCCTTGAGACCGGGGAGCTGTTTTTT
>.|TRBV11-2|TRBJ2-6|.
CASSSNRANVLTF
TGTGCCAGCAGCTCCAACAGGGCCAACGTCCTGACTTTC
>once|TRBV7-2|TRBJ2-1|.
CASSLVLGYNEQFF
TGTGCCAGCAGCTTAGTTTTGGGGTACAATGAGCAGTTCTTC
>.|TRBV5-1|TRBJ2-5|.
CASSLDRAPETQYF
TGCGCCAGCAGCTTGGACAGGGCACCAGAGACCCAGTACTTC
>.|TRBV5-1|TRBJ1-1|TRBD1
CASTSGTGGTEAFF
TGCGCCAGCACCTCCGGGACAGGAGGGACTGAAGCTTTCTTT
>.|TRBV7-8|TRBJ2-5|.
CASSRRPSQETQYF
TGTGCCAGCAGCCGCCGGCCCTCCCAAGAGACCCAGTACTTC
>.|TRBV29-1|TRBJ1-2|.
CSARESLGGYTF
TGCAGCGCTAGGGAGTCCCTCGGGGGCTACACCTTC
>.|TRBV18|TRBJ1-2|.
CASSPSPPPGYTF
TGTGCCAGCTCACCATCCCCCCCGCCGGGCTACACCTTC
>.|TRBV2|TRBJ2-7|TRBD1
CATGDRGYEQYF
TGTGCCACCGGGGACAGGGGTTACGAGCAGTACTTC
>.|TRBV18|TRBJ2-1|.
CASSPAGFTYNEQFF
TGTGCCAGCTCACCAGCCGGGTTCACCTACAATGAGCAGTTCTTC
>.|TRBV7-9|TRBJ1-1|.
CASSLGGRYEAFF
TGTGCCAGCAGCTTAGGAGGCAGATATGAAGCTTTCTTT
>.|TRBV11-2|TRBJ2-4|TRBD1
CASSSTGVEFQNIQYF
TGTGCCAGCAGCTCGACAGGGGTAGAATTCCAAAACATTCAGTACTTC
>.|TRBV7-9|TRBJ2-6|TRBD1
CASSLRQGNSGANVLTF
TGTGCCAGCAGCTTGAGACAGGGCAACTCTGGGGCCAACGTCCTGACTTTC
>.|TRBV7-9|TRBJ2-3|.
CASSPTQQSTDTQYF
TGTGCCAGCAGCCCCACCCAGCAGAGCACAGATACGCAGTATTTT
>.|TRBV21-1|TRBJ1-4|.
CASSDMKGQGVYQLFF
TGTGCCAGCAGCGATATGAAGGGACAGGGCGTTTACCAGCTGTTTTTT
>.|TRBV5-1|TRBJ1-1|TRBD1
CASSPRGWNTEAFF
TGCGCCAGCAGCCCCAGGGGGTGGAACACTGAAGCTTTCTTT
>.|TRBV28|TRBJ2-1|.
CASSSRVPSYNEQFF
TGTGCCAGCAGTTCCAGGGTCCCATCCTACAATGAGCAGTTCTTC
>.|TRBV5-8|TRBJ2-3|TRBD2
CASSFGTSGRAGDTQYF
TGTGCCAGCAGCTTCGGGACTAGCGGGAGGGCCGGGGATACGCAGTATTTT
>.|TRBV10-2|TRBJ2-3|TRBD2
CASTQGEVWGGTQYF
TGCGCCAGCACTCAGGGAGAGGTTTGGGGGGGTACGCAGTATTTT
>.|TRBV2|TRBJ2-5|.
CASSAFRVEETQYF
TGTGCCAGCAGTGCGTTCAGGGTGGAAGAGACCCAGTACTTC
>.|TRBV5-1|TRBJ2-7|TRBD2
CASSKSGGLAGGYEQYF
TGCGCCAGCAGCAAGAGCGGGGGGCTAGCGGGAGGCTACGAGCAGTACTTC
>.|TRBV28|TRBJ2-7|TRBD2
CASRAEITGRDEQYF
TGTGCCAGCAGAGCCGAGATAACGGGGAGGGACGAGCAGTACTTC
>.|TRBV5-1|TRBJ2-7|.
CASNGGTGAYEQYF
TGCGCCAGCAACGGAGGGACGGGGGCCTACGAGCAGTACTTC
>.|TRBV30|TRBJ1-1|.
CAWSVSLGGAEAFF
TGTGCCTGGAGTGTATCTTTAGGAGGCGCTGAAGCTTTCTTT
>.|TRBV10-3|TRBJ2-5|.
CAGRRNLQETQYF
TGTGCCGGCCGCAGGAACCTCCAAGAGACCCAGTACTTC
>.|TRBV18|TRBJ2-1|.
CASSLLAPGASYNEQFF
TGTGCCAGCTCACTACTTGCGCCGGGAGCGTCCTACAATGAGCAGTTCTTC
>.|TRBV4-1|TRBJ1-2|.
CASSQDQGEDYGYTF
TGCGCCAGCAGCCAAGATCAAGGGGAGGACTATGGCTACACCTTC
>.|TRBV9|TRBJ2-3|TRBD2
CASSGRLAGLPDTQYF
TGTGCCAGCAGCGGAAGACTAGCGGGATTGCCAGATACGCAGTATTTT
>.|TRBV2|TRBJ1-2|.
CASSESGVIYGYTF
TGTGCCAGCAGTGAGTCGGGGGTGATTTATGGCTACACCTTC
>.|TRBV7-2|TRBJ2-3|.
CASSLKMGADTQYF
TGTGCCAGCAGCCTTAAGATGGGCGCAGATACGCAGTATTTT
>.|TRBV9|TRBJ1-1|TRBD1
CASSANRGRLASTEAFF
TGTGCCAGCAGCGCAAACAGGGGGCGCCTGGCAAGCACTGAAGCTTTCTTT
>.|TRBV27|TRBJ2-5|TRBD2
CASRRLAGGPQETQYF
TGTGCCAGCAGGAGACTAGCGGGAGGGCCGCAGGAGACCCAGTACTTC
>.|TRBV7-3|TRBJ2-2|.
CASSPPGRDPGELFF
TGTGCCAGCAGCCCACCCGGGCGGGACCCCGGGGAGCTGTTTTTT
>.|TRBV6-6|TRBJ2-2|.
CASGLAASTGELFF
TGTGCCAGCGGATTAGCAGCCTCCACCGGGGAGCTGTTTTTT